This is a list of T cell receptor beta chains from one sample in a study of blood T cell repertoires in COVID-19. Clones were read by immunoSEQ multiplex PCR, and TCRdb kept only the in-frame ones, dropping some. The sample carries around 99,000 clones, around three quarters recorded once. The sample was peripheral blood. These receptors were obtained from a man between 50 and 59 years old who had recovered from COVID-19. CDR3s leave out the opening cysteine and the closing phenylalanine or tryptophan. Not all rows give a size; the values are once, few, many and, for expanded clones, a class.

.	TRBJ2-1	TRBV24-1	ATSDLQSSGSHEQF
.	TRBJ1-2	TRBV7-2	ASSLAGTGYYGYT
.	TRBJ1-5	TRBV10-3	AISPDRNQPQH
.	TRBJ1-5	TRBV5-1	ASSFGSGRSEPQH
.	TRBJ1-5	TRBV28	ASIVPGGGNQPQH
.	TRBJ2-7	TRBV3-1/TRBV3-2	ASSRTSGSYSEQY
.	TRBJ2-2	TRBV19	ASSIGGTNGELF
.	TRBJ2-4	TRBV15	ATSEGRGPAKNIQY
.	TRBJ2-7	TRBV3-1/TRBV3-2	ASSHGQPGEQY
.	TRBJ1-4	TRBV19	ASSILRGVNEKLF
.	TRBJ2-1	TRBV9	ASSRRSGVSIDEQF
.	TRBJ2-3	TRBV6-2/TRBV6-3	ASSPGTATVDTQY
.	TRBJ2-1	TRBV7-2	ASSSDHNEQF
.	TRBJ2-5	TRBV5-4	ASSLELAAQETQY
.	TRBJ1-6	TRBV30	ACPGGGSHDSPLH
few	TRBJ1-1	TRBV28	ASRGQVERAF
.	TRBJ2-7	TRBV21-1	ASSKARGSSYEQY
.	TRBJ1-6	TRBV28	ASSSTGQGVSPLH
.	TRBJ2-2	TRBV3-1/TRBV3-2	ASSQRKTGGNTGELF
.	TRBJ2-3	TRBV6-5	ATGTEVTDTQY
.	TRBJ1-4	TRBV30	AFGTGGATNEKLF
.	TRBJ1-1	TRBV7-3	ASSLRSDTEAF
.	TRBJ2-3	TRBV18	ASSPTGGTDTQY
.	TRBJ2-4	TRBV5-1	ASSGGIGAGDKNIQY
.	TRBJ2-1	TRBV19	ASSFRGYSF
.	TRBJ2-1	TRBV7-2	ASSLRQGRGNEQF
.	TRBJ1-1	TRBV9	ASSVSDTGTEAF
.	TRBJ2-3	TRBV7-2	ASSSSWVTDTQY
.	TRBJ2-5	TRBV5-4	ASSRKHRLAGNGVQETQY
.	TRBJ1-1	TRBV6-2/TRBV6-3	ASSYQQLGRGDTEAF
.	TRBJ2-1	TRBV5-1	ASSLEASGGYNEQF